Sequencing of this T cell receptor (beta chain) was carried out in a study of metastatic and nonmetastatic thyroid tumors. Across the whole study: For malignant and benign thyroid patients, tumor or nodule tissue and blood were the sources whose repertoires were compared.

Source study methods: The study's classifier, a distant-metastasis tool for papillary thyroid cancer, was built using CDR3 differences across clinicopathological groups. TCRdb re-processed the PCR reads through MiXCR. These V and J calls rely on TCRdb rather than the paper's analysis. The table records 15,000 to 20,000 clones, about 31% of them present only once. Remarks on this clone: What it recognizes is unknown.

No treatment of any kind had been given to any patient before thyroid surgery. Study-level points and caveats: Reportedly, malignant thyroid tumors had significantly higher TCR beta diversity than benign nodules, in blood and tumor.

Input material: tumor tissue. The TCR sequence derives from a female donor with papillary thyroid cancer or a benign thyroid nodule (not recorded which). Some clones in this sample may be carry-over from other donors' samples.

This CDR3 is CSARDQLEVQPQHF. CDR3 bases: TGCAGTGCTAGAGACCAACTTGAGGTCCAGCCCCAGCATTTT. The chain has TRBV20-1 and TRBJ1-5, with unresolved D. V lost 0 bases and J lost 7, with 13 bases in between. The CDR3 sequence is 14 residues long. The V gene's germline CDR1 is DFQATT and CDR2 SNEGSKA (reference sequence).